The sequence of this T cell receptor beta chain was determined in a study of T cell repertoires in cytomegalovirus infection. General observations from the study: There were carriers of CMV plus the relevant HLA, and cumulative public TCR beta family frequency identified them.

The CDR3 totals 16 residues. V shed 5 bases and J shed 8 bases, with 21 bases lying between them. Germline V gene lookup returns CDR1 MNHEY and CDR2 SVGEGT. As to this clonotype: Its antigen is not known.

TCRdb re-analysed the reads in MiXCR, keeping a single row per CDR3 protein. Of nearly 700,000 distinct CDR3 sequences detected, around a third appear once; the ten largest clones hold roughly 20%. The chain has TRBV6-2 or TRBV6-3 and TRBJ1-4; a possible D gene is TRBD1 (6 bases). The TCR was taken from a human donor in good health (CMV status not recorded). Some clones in this sample may be carry-over from other donors' samples. The material was cultured PBMCs, obtained from culture after CMV antigen stimulation. CDR3 coding DNA: TGTGCCAGCAGTACCCCCGCGGGGGGGCGATCAGAAAAACTGTTTTTT. Its protein product is CASSTPAGGRSEKLFF.